The 28 T cell receptor beta chains in this list originate from one sample, sequenced in a study of regulatory T cells in long-lasting Graves disease. The authors built TCR beta libraries using iRepertoire HTBI primers and Arm-PCR of CDR3 regions. TCRdb used MiXCR to reprocess the multiplex PCR reads, holding one entry per CDR3 protein. The sample holds over 650,000 distinct CDR3 sequences, around 30% seen once. Time point described: persistent/refractory GD, antithyroid drugs over 5 years with positive TRAb. Generation of the TCR library employed RNA extracted from PBMCs. Sequencing used peripheral blood mononuclear cells (PBMCs), obtained when the disease was refractory, from a patient treated with antithyroid drugs. These receptor sequences come from a female donor with Graves disease.

This sequence joins TRBV6-1 and TRBJ2-7; 8 bases are a match to TRBD1. V trimming: 7 bases; J trimming: 6 bases; junction bases outside the gene matches: 8. The CDR3 has 13 residues. In germline, CDR1 is MNHNS, CDR2 SASEGT. The CDR3 coding sequence is TGTGCCAGCACCCCCGACAGGGGAACCGAGCAGTACTTC. Amino acids: CASTPDRGTEQYF.

This sequence joins TRBV11-2 and TRBJ2-5; TRBD2 agrees at 12 bases. The DNA end favors TRBJ2-1, so the J call may be wrong. Germline V gene data show CDR1 as SGHAT and CDR2 as FQNNGV. This CDR3 has 16 residues. The CDR3 loop is CASSLVLAGGRDEQFF. CDR3 DNA sequence: TGTGCCAGCAGCTTAGTACTAGCGGGAGGCAGAGATGAGCAGTTCTTC.

V usage is TRBV12-3 or TRBV12-4 and J usage is TRBJ2-7, with 7 bases lining up with TRBD2. The CDR3 length is 16 residues. With 4 bases clipped from V and 3 bases from J, the junction kept 12 bases outside the gene matches. CDR3 protein: CASSSLSGGRNYEQYF. CDR3 in DNA: TGTGCCAGCAGTTCTTTGAGCGGCGGGAGAAACTACGAGCAGTACTTC.

The rearrangement uses TRBV29-1 and TRBJ1-2; D is unclear. The CDR3 is made up of 15 amino acids. V lost 6 bases to trimming and J lost 0 bases, with 17 bases between them. The germline V gene has CDR1 SQVTM and CDR2 ANQGSEA. The CDR3 nucleotides are TGCAGCGTCAAGATTCGGAGAGCCTCTAACTATGGCTACACCTTC. This gives the protein CSVKIRRASNYGYTF. Using reference TRBV29-1 and TRBJ1-2 for the parts outside the CDR3, the full variable domain is SAVISQKPSRDICQRGTSLTIQCQVDSQVTMMFWYRQQPGQSLTLIATANQGSEATYESGFVIDKFPISRPNLTFSTLTVSNMSPEDSSIYLCSVKIRRASNYGYTFGSGTRLTVV.

The V gene is TRBV20-1, the J gene TRBJ2-5; 8 nucleotides match TRBD1. The ends lost 4 bases at V and 1 base at J; junction bases unmatched: 8. The germline CDR1 and CDR2 sequences are DFQATT and SNEGSKA (reference sequence). The CDR3 consists of 15 residues. This CDR3 reads CSAIGPGTGQETQYF. In DNA form, the CDR3 reads TGCAGTGCTATAGGACCCGGGACAGGCCAAGAGACCCAGTACTTC.

This clonotype occurred many times. The chain joins TRBV28 to TRBJ2-3, with 10 bases lining up with TRBD2. The trim removed 6 bases at V and 3 bases at J, leaving 6 bases unmatched. Per the germline V gene, CDR1 is MDHEN and CDR2 is SYDVKM. The CDR3 is made up of 15 amino acids. The CDR3 region is CASSPLAGVTDTQYF. CDR3 nucleotide sequence: TGTGCCAGCAGCCCTCTAGCGGGAGTAACAGATACGCAGTATTTT.

V gene TRBV27 combines with J gene TRBJ1-6, with D perhaps TRBD1 (6 bases). V lost 6 bases and J lost 7, with 13 bases in between. This CDR3 has 14 residues. From germline, CDR1 is MNHEY and CDR2 SMNVEV (reference sequence). As DNA, the CDR3 is TGTGCCAGCAGCTCTGGACAGCCCAATTCACCCCTCCACTTT. Its translation is CASSSGQPNSPLHF.

This clonotype was counted a few times. A read error may produce the germline difference seen at one junction end. V usage is TRBV5-1 and J usage is TRBJ2-7, with 7 bases identical to TRBD1. The CDR3 runs 15 residues. Germline assignment: CDR1 SGHRS and CDR2 YFSETQ. The CDR3, as DNA: TGCGCCAGCAGCCCGTTGGGACAGTTTTCCTTCGAGCAGTACTTC. Its translation is CASSPLGQFSFEQYF.

At least ten counts were recorded for this clonotype. The chain carries TRBV5-1 and TRBJ1-5, with D perhaps matching TRBD1 (5 bases). Trimming removed 0 bases at V and 5 bases at J, with 9 bases between. The V gene's germline CDR1 is SGHRS and CDR2 YFSETQ. This CDR3 comprises 14 residues. The CDR3 nucleotides are TGCGCCAGCAGCTTGGCAGGAGGGGATCAGCCCCAGCATTTT. This sequence encodes CASSLAGGDQPQHF.

This sequence joins TRBV24-1 and TRBJ2-2, with D unclear. The CDR3 has 13 residues. Per germline, CDR1 KGHDR and CDR2 SFDVKD. The V end lost 3 bases, the J end lost 4 bases, and 5 bases lay between the germline ends. The CDR3 DNA reads TGTGCCACCAGTGATCGGCCCACCGGGGAGCTGTTTTTT. Encoded protein: CATSDRPTGELFF.

V is TRBV6-1 and J is TRBJ2-1, with D possibly matching TRBD2 (5 bases). Germline V gene data show CDR1 as MNHNS and CDR2 as SASEGT. V lost 3 bases and J lost 4, with 16 bases in between. This CDR3 region has 16 residues. CDR3 coding DNA: TGTGCCAGCAGTGACCGCGTAGACTGGACTTACAATGAGCAGTTCTTC. Protein: CASSDRVDWTYNEQFF.

The table lists this clonotype with a few counts. V usage is TRBV20-1 and J usage is TRBJ1-4, with 9 nucleotides matching TRBD1. Trimming removed 5 bases from V and 7 bases from J; junction bases left unmatched: 5. Germline V gives CDR1 DFQATT, CDR2 SNEGSKA (reference sequence). CDR3 length: 13 amino acids. CDR3 loop: CSAEGQGTEKLFF. CDR3 coding DNA: TGCAGTGCTGAGGGACAGGGCACTGAAAAACTGTTTTTT.

The chain uses TRBV11-2 and TRBJ2-7, with 10 bases fitting TRBD1. CDR3 size: 15 residues. Per germline, CDR1 SGHAT and CDR2 FQNNGV. The J segment lost 4 bases and the V segment lost 3 bases, leaving 6 bases of the junction unmatched. DNA of the CDR3: TGTGCCAGCAGCTTGGGGGGGGACAGGGGATACGAGCAGTACTTC. This gives the protein CASSLGGDRGYEQYF. The variable domain in full, with the rest retrieved from reference TRBV11-2 and TRBJ2-7, is EAGVAQSPRYKIIEKRQSVAFWCNPISGHATLYWYQQILGQGPKLLIQFQNNGVVDDSQLPKDRFSAERLKGVDSTLKIQPAKLEDSAVYLCASSLGGDRGYEQYFGPGTRLTVT.

This clonotype was counted a few times. This chain links TRBV3-1 with TRBJ1-1, with a weak D call TRBD1 (5 bases). CDR1 and CDR2 from the germline V gene are LGHDT and YNNKEL (reference sequence). This CDR3 contains 16 residues. V was clipped by 6 bases and J by 3 bases, with 20 bases between them. As DNA, the CDR3 is TGTGCCAGCAGTCCAAGGGTTAGCAGGGTTTACACTGAAGCTTTCTTT. The encoded protein is CASSPRVSRVYTEAFF.

The chain links TRBV7-9 to TRBJ1-2, with a weak D call TRBD1 (6 bases). Germline V gives CDR1 SEHNR, CDR2 FQNEAQ (reference sequence). CDR3 length: 13 amino acids. Trimming pared 5 bases from V and 8 bases from J, leaving 15 bases between. The CDR3 is CASSQTGQNGYTF. Written as DNA, the CDR3 is TGTGCCAGCAGCCAAACTGGACAGAACGGCTACACCTTC.

This clonotype occurred once. The chain employs TRBV29-1 and TRBJ1-2; no clear D gene. The CDR3 runs 10 residues. The germline V gene has CDR1 SQVTM and CDR2 ANQGSEA. The V gene lost 7 bases and the J gene lost 4 bases, with 7 bases spanning the gap. The CDR3, as DNA: TGCAGCGACGTGGGCTATGGCTACACCTTC. This translates into CSDVGYGYTF.

This clonotype has more than one count but fewer than ten. The V call is TRBV7-6, the J call TRBJ1-1; D is possibly TRBD1 (5 bases). This CDR3 comprises 14 residues. V was pared by 5 bases and J by 1 base, with 11 bases between. CDR1 and CDR2 from the germline V gene are SGHVS and FNYEAQ. The CDR3 nucleotides read TGTGCCAGCAGCCGACAGTTCCAGAACACTGAAGCTTTCTTT. Its protein product is CASSRQFQNTEAFF. The full variable domain, completed using reference TRBV7-6 and TRBJ1-1, is GAGVSQSPRYKVTKRGQDVALRCDPISGHVSLYWYRQALGQGPEFLTYFNYEAQQDKSGLPNDRFSAERPEGSISTLTIQRTEQRDSAMYRCASSRQFQNTEAFFGQGTRLTVV.

The V and J genes are TRBV7-9 and TRBJ2-7, with D possibly called TRBD1 or TRBD2 (5 bases each). CDR1 is SEHNR and CDR2 is FQNEAQ in the germline V gene (reference sequence). This CDR3 spans 15 amino acids. Trimming shortened V by 0 bases and J by 6 bases, and 15 bases separated the two germline ends. DNA of the CDR3: TGTGCCAGCAGCTTAGCAGGGACCATGGGGTTCGAGCAGTACTTC. It translates to CASSLAGTMGFEQYF. The full variable domain, with the rest looked up from reference TRBV7-9 and TRBJ2-7, is DTGVSQNPRHKITKRGQNVTFRCDPISEHNRLYWYRQTLGQGPEFLTYFQNEAQLEKSRLLSDRFSAERPKGSFSTLEIQRTEQGDSAMYLCASSLAGTMGFEQYFGPGTRLTVT.

Worth noting for this clonotype: Being one base from a much bigger clone, this may be a read error. Here the CDR3 omits its conserved ending phenylalanine or tryptophan, so a read error is the likely source. V gene TRBV12-3 or TRBV12-4 combines with J gene TRBJ1-2; 7 bases line up with TRBD1. Trimming cost V 6 bases and J 5 bases; bases outside gene matches: 3. The length of the CDR3 is 12 residues. The CDR3 nucleotides are TGTGCCAGCAGGGGGACAGCTTATGGCTACACCCTC. Residues: CASRGTAYGYTL.

This chain uses TRBV5-4 with TRBJ1-2, with a possible D match to TRBD1 (6 bases). Trimming cost V 4 bases and J 4 bases, with 14 bases left between them. This CDR3 is 14 amino acids long. The germline gives CDR1 SGHNT, CDR2 YYREEE (reference sequence). In DNA form, the CDR3 reads TGTGCCAGCAGCCAACAGGGCACCTTCTATGGCTACACCTTC. Residues: CASSQQGTFYGYTF.

This clonotype was recorded a few times. The rearrangement joins TRBV6-1 to TRBJ1-1; TRBD1 agrees at 9 bases. Germline assignment: CDR1 MNHNS and CDR2 SASEGT. Trimming at V came to 6 bases and at J to 3 bases, leaving 11 bases not matched to a gene. This CDR3 comprises 16 residues. The CDR3 region is CASRDGTGRRDTEAFF. The CDR3 DNA reads as TGTGCCAGCAGAGACGGGACAGGGAGAAGGGACACTGAAGCTTTCTTT.

This clonotype was counted at least ten times. The chain has TRBV28 and TRBJ1-2; possibly TRBD1 for D (6 bases). Trimming took 8 bases from V and 4 from J, leaving 17 bases between them. CDR3 length: 14 residues. Germline values: CDR1 MDHEN, CDR2 SYDVKM. CDR3 loop: CASEGTKGVYGYTF. The CDR3 DNA is TGTGCCAGCGAGGGGACCAAGGGGGTCTATGGCTACACCTTC.

As for this clonotype: One junction end does not reproduce the germline sequence, and a read error may be involved. This chain links TRBV2 with TRBJ1-5; TRBD1 matches at 10 bases. Germline CDR1 reads SNHLY; CDR2 reads FYNNEI. The length of the CDR3 is 14 residues. This chain's CDR3 is CASSRTGGNRPQHF. The CDR3, as DNA: TGTGCCAGCTCCCGGACAGGGGGGAATCGGCCCCAGCATTTT. The entire variable domain, with the rest obtained from reference TRBV2 and TRBJ1-5, is as follows: EPEVTQTPSHQVTQMGQEVILRCVPISNHLYFYWYRQILGQKVEFLVSFYNNEISEKSEIFDDQFSVERPDGSNFTLKIRSTKLEDSAMYFCASSRTGGNRPQHFGDGTRLSIL.

This sequence joins TRBV7-2 and TRBJ1-1; 12 bases match TRBD1. Germline V gene sequence: CDR1 SGHTA, CDR2 FQGNSA. CDR3 size: 15 residues. Trimming cost V 6 bases and J 10 bases; bases outside gene matches: 12. The CDR3 nucleotides are TGTGCCAGCAGGCATCCCGGGACAGGGGGCGGGGGAGCTTTCTTT. It is translated as CASRHPGTGGGGAFF.

This clonotype was detected only a few times. The V and J genes are TRBV18 and TRBJ2-5; 7 positions agree with TRBD1. CDR1 is KGHSH, CDR2 LQKENI, per germline. J gave up 4 bases and V 3 bases, and 2 bases lay outside the gene matches. The length of the CDR3 is 13 residues. The CDR3 sequence: CASSPGQVETQYF. The DNA for the CDR3 is TGTGCCAGCTCACCTGGACAGGTAGAGACCCAGTACTTC.

The V and J genes are TRBV20-1 and TRBJ2-5; 9 bases agree with TRBD2. The J call may be in error: the DNA end matches TRBJ2-7 better. Germline-derived CDR1 and CDR2 are DFQATT and SNEGSKA (reference sequence). This CDR3 has 14 amino acids. The CDR3 here is CSVTPLAGVNEQYF. DNA for the CDR3: TGCAGTGTCACTCCCTTAGCGGGAGTTAACGAGCAGTACTTC.

This clonotype was observed at least ten times. The chain uses TRBV20-1 and TRBJ2-1; TRBD1 aligns across 7 bases. The CDR3 is 13 residues long. Germline-derived CDR1 and CDR2 are DFQATT and SNEGSKA (reference sequence). After removal of 3 bases from V and 5 bases from J, the junction contained 4 bases not matched to a gene. The CDR3 coding sequence is TGCAGTGCTAGCCGGACAGGTGACAATGAGCAGTTCTTC. Translated: CSASRTGDNEQFF.

V is TRBV6-2 or TRBV6-3 and J is TRBJ2-2; 8 bases fit TRBD1. CDR1 and CDR2 from the germline V gene are MNHEY and SVGEGT. The J segment lost 1 base and the V segment lost 2 bases, leaving 9 bases of the junction unmatched. The CDR3 consists of 18 residues. CDR3 sequence: CASSYPPPGQENTGELFF. CDR3 nucleotide sequence: TGTGCCAGCAGTTACCCACCACCGGGACAGGAGAACACCGGGGAGCTGTTTTTT.